This record concerns one T cell receptor beta chain sequence. The study drew participants aged about 18 to 90 years from roughly 25 US areas. V shed 7 bases and J 14 bases; nucleotides not matched to a gene: 13. Germline CDR1 reads MDHEN; CDR2 reads SYDVKM. There are 12 residues in the CDR3. In the original processing: Reference gene primers were amplified, and this amplification served to estimate nucleated cell counts. Repertoires were generated with immunoSEQ multiplex PCR, while TCRdb's copy carries only in-frame clones and drops some. D and trimming were read from the DNA, whereas the V and J calls and clone size are those reported in that table. This table has approximately 250,000 clones, 91% appearing once. The sample originates from a study of blood T cell repertoires in COVID-19. Study context: T cells, B-cell-depleted T cells, or PBMCs provided the cDNA or gDNA that served as material.

The source of this sequence is a man aged 35-49 years who had been exposed to COVID-19. The rearrangement uses TRBV28 and TRBJ1-2; TRBD1 agrees at 7 bases. The sample taken for sequencing was PBMCs or T cells enriched from blood (not recorded which). The CDR3 region is CASNRLGQGQTF. The CDR3 DNA reads as TGTGCCAGCAACCGACTGGGGCAGGGACAGACCTTC.